Listed below are T cell receptor beta chains from one sample, sequenced in a study of blood T cell repertoires in COVID-19. Clones were sequenced by immunoSEQ multiplex PCR, and TCRdb holds only the in-frame ones, with some missing. Altogether 80,000 or so clones are present, roughly 80% being singletons, with the ten largest covering under 45%. The sequencing sample was made of peripheral blood. These receptors all stem from a woman in her 70s with acute or convalescent COVID-19. Each CDR3 is given with its conserved first and last residue. Fields, in order: D gene, J gene, V gene, clone size, CDR3 DNA, CDR3 protein. A D gene is named only where the DNA matches it firmly. Expanded clones get a size class; other rows say once, few or many, or leave the size out.

D: -
J: TRBJ1-5
V: TRBV7-2
size: -
DNA: TGTGCCAGCAGCTTAGGATCAGGGGATCGGCAGCCCCAGCATTTT
CDR3: CASSLGSGDRQPQHF

D: -
J: TRBJ1-2
V: TRBV27
size: -
DNA: TGTGCCAGCAGTTTATCGTTAGGGGTGGGGGGCTACACCTTC
CDR3: CASSLSLGVGGYTF

D: -
J: TRBJ1-1
V: TRBV6-4
size: -
DNA: TGTGCCAGCAGTGAACAGGGATCCAACACTGAAGCTTTCTTT
CDR3: CASSEQGSNTEAFF

D: -
J: TRBJ1-4
V: TRBV19
size: once
DNA: TGTGCCAGTAGTATAGACAGGTCAACTAATGAAAAACTGTTTTTT
CDR3: CASSIDRSTNEKLFF

D: -
J: TRBJ1-4
V: TRBV19
size: -
DNA: TGTGCCAGTAGTATAGATCGGTTGAATGAAAAACTGTTTTTT
CDR3: CASSIDRLNEKLFF

D: TRBD1
J: TRBJ1-2
V: TRBV11-2
size: few
DNA: TGTGCCAGCGGCTCGAACAGGGGGCCGACCTATGGCTACACCTTC
CDR3: CASGSNRGPTYGYTF

D: TRBD1
J: TRBJ1-6
V: TRBV6-5
size: -
DNA: TGTGCCAGCAGTCGGACAGGGTTCAATTCACCCCTCCACTTT
CDR3: CASSRTGFNSPLHF

D: TRBD1
J: TRBJ2-5
V: TRBV29-1
size: -
DNA: TGCAGCGTTGAAGTATTAGGGGGCGCGGAGACCCAGTACTTC
CDR3: CSVEVLGGAETQYF

D: TRBD2
J: TRBJ2-1
V: TRBV10-2
size: -
DNA: TGCGCCAGCCTTGGGAGACTAGCGGGAGGGAGCTCCTACAATGAGCAGTTCTTC
CDR3: CASLGRLAGGSSYNEQFF

D: -
J: TRBJ1-1
V: TRBV7-8
size: -
DNA: TGTGCCAGCGGTGTCGAAAGGGGCACTGAAGCTTTCTTT
CDR3: CASGVERGTEAFF

D: TRBD2
J: TRBJ2-3
V: TRBV7-9
size: -
DNA: TGTGCCAGCAGATCCCGACTAGCGGGAGAGTCGGATACGCAGTATTTT
CDR3: CASRSRLAGESDTQYF

D: TRBD2
J: TRBJ2-3
V: TRBV2
size: -
DNA: TGTGCCAGCTCTAGACTAGCCCCGTTTGGGGCCCCAGATACGCAGTATTTT
CDR3: CASSRLAPFGAPDTQYF

D: -
J: TRBJ2-1
V: TRBV3-1/TRBV3-2
size: -
DNA: TGTGCCAGCAGCAGGAGCGGGTATCGCGACAATGAGCAGTTCTTC
CDR3: CASSRSGYRDNEQFF

D: TRBD2
J: TRBJ2-1
V: TRBV3-1/TRBV3-2
size: -
DNA: TGTGCCAGCAGCCAAGTTTTACTAGCGGGAGGTGGTGAGCAGTTCTTC
CDR3: CASSQVLLAGGGEQFF

D: -
J: TRBJ2-1
V: TRBV20-1
size: -
DNA: TGCAGTGCTAGTATTCTGAGCGGGTCAACCTACAATGAGCAGTTCTTC
CDR3: CSASILSGSTYNEQFF

D: -
J: TRBJ1-4
V: TRBV6-5
size: few
DNA: TGTGCCAGCAGTTCTAGACCGCCAGGGGCTGGGGAAAAACTGTTTTTT
CDR3: CASSSRPPGAGEKLFF

D: -
J: TRBJ2-2
V: TRBV5-4
size: -
DNA: TGTGCCGCCCGGGGAGTATTCGCGAACACCGGGGAGCTGTTTTTT
CDR3: CAARGVFANTGELFF

D: -
J: TRBJ1-1
V: TRBV13
size: once
DNA: TGTGCCAGCAGCTTAGTCGCCAGGGGCACTGAAGCTTTCTTT
CDR3: CASSLVARGTEAFF

D: TRBD2
J: TRBJ2-3
V: TRBV2
size: -
DNA: TGTGCCAGCAGGGCGACTAGCGGTACTAGCACAGATACGCAGTATTTT
CDR3: CASRATSGTSTDTQYF

D: -
J: TRBJ2-1
V: TRBV2
size: -
DNA: TGTGCCAGCAGTGAAGGAGTCAGGCTAGATCCAGGGCTCTACAATGAGCAGTTCTTC
CDR3: CASSEGVRLDPGLYNEQFF

D: -
J: TRBJ2-2
V: TRBV7-9
size: -
DNA: TGTGCCAGCAGCGTCACCGGGAGGGGGCTTCCCGGGGAGCTGTTTTTT
CDR3: CASSVTGRGLPGELFF

D: -
J: TRBJ2-1
V: TRBV2
size: once
DNA: TGTGCCAGTTACCAGACAAGAATCAACAATGAGCAGTTCTTC
CDR3: CASYQTRINNEQFF

D: -
J: TRBJ2-7
V: TRBV5-1
size: -
DNA: TGCGCCAGCAGCACCTCACAGGGCTGGTCGCAGTACTTC
CDR3: CASSTSQGWSQYF

D: TRBD1
J: TRBJ1-6
V: TRBV6-1
size: few
DNA: TGTGCCAGCAGTGAACACACACAGGGGGCTAGGTCACCCCTCCACTTT
CDR3: CASSEHTQGARSPLHF

D: -
J: TRBJ2-7
V: TRBV5-1
size: -
DNA: TGCGCCAGCAGCTTGGAGGGGTCCGGAGGGTCCTACGAGCAGTACTTC
CDR3: CASSLEGSGGSYEQYF

D: -
J: TRBJ1-2
V: TRBV4-1
size: -
DNA: TGCGCCAGCAGCCAAGAGTGGGCTTCAAACTATGGCTACACCTTC
CDR3: CASSQEWASNYGYTF

D: -
J: TRBJ2-5
V: TRBV7-9
size: -
DNA: TGTGCCAGCAGCGACAGAAGGGGTGGAGAGACCCAGTACTTC
CDR3: CASSDRRGGETQYF

D: -
J: TRBJ2-7
V: TRBV2
size: -
DNA: TGTGCCAGCGCACGACGTGTTGTGGGGCAGGATAGCTCCTACGAGCAGTACTTC
CDR3: CASARRVVGQDSSYEQYF

D: -
J: TRBJ2-2
V: TRBV19
size: -
DNA: TGTGCCAGCAACGGAGGATCGAACACCGGGGAGCTGTTTTTT
CDR3: CASNGGSNTGELFF